One sample yielded the 25 T cell receptor beta chains listed below, sequenced in a study of technical replicates of blood from a handful of donors (dated by TCRdb to 2017 to 2019). Receptor libraries were prepared by the immunoSEQ multiplex PCR assay. TCRdb limited this immuneACCESS table to in-frame rearrangements with V and J called. A share of clones is missing; checked studies link under half to unresolved V genes, and the rest is unexplained. This sample has under 100,000 clones in its table, and 90% to 95% of those were observed once. Together, the top ten hold approximately 0.25% of the sample. Material: T cells isolated from PBMCs. These receptor sequences come from a human donor in good health.

The V gene is TRBV14, the J gene TRBJ2-5; 7 nucleotides align to TRBD1. CDR1 is SGHDN, CDR2 FVKESK, per germline. The CDR3 is 17 residues long. Unmatched junction bases numbered 18, after V lost 7 bases and J lost 4 bases. The CDR3 spells CASTNRTGSITIETQYF. For the CDR3, the DNA is TGTGCCAGCACCAACCGGACAGGTTCAATTACGATAGAGACCCAGTACTTC.

J is TRBJ1-5 and V is TRBV21-1; the table's D gene call, TRBD1, was not cross checked with the DNA. TRBV21-1 constitutes a pseudogene. The CDR3 spans 15 residues. In nucleotides, the CDR3 is TGTGCCAGCAGCAGAAGACAGGGTTGCAATCAGCCCCAGCATTTT. Translated: CASSRRQGCNQPQHF.

V is TRBV7-3 and J is TRBJ1-2; D is ambiguous. V was trimmed by 5 bases and J by 4 bases, leaving 8 bases between them. The CDR3 spans 12 residues. From germline, CDR1 is SGHTA and CDR2 FQGTGA. The CDR3 here is CASSNPGYGYTF. The CDR3 DNA sequence: TGTGCCAGCAGCAACCCCGGCTATGGCTACACCTTC.

CDR3 bases: TGCGCCAGCAAACTGCTAACGACTAGCGGCCGGACCAGACCGTACAATGAGCAGTTCTTC. As protein: CASKLLTTSGRTRPYNEQFF. This chain uses TRBV5-1 with TRBJ2-1, with 9 bases that match TRBD2. Trimming removed 6 bases from V and 4 bases from J; junction bases left unmatched: 23. Germline-derived CDR1 and CDR2 are SGHRS and YFSETQ. The CDR3 length is 20 residues.

On this clone itself: The junction and the germline gene differ at one end; a read error may be behind it. This CDR3 is CASIEGGGYTF. In DNA, the CDR3 is TGTGCCAGCATTGAAGGGGGCGGCTACACCTTC. The chain uses TRBV2 and TRBJ1-2; the match to TRBD1 covers 7 bases. The CDR3 has 11 residues. Germline values: CDR1 SNHLY, CDR2 FYNNEI.

The J gene is TRBJ1-2, the V gene TRBV6-5, with 7 bases lining up with TRBD1. The V segment lost 5 bases and the J segment 7 bases; nucleotides outside the gene matches: 13. Per germline, CDR1 MNHEY and CDR2 SVGAGI. CDR3 length: 15 residues. CDR3 region: CASSGRQGSTSGYTF. Written as DNA, the CDR3 is TGTGCCAGCAGTGGAAGACAGGGAAGTACTTCTGGCTACACCTTC.

CDR3 in amino acids: CASSLVEGAQGYTF. CDR3 DNA sequence: TGTGCCAGCAGTTTAGTGGAGGGCGCTCAAGGCTACACCTTC. The chain is built from TRBV28 and TRBJ1-2; D is uncertain. This CDR3 is 14 amino acids long. CDR1 is MDHEN, CDR2 SYDVKM, per germline. Deletions cut 2 bases from V and 8 bases from J, with 15 bases between.

This chain connects TRBV21-1 to TRBJ2-1; no DNA check was done on the table's D call, TRBD2. TRBV21-1 is noted as a pseudogene. The CDR3 is 15 amino acids. The CDR3 sequence is CASSSPIRGDNEQFF. The CDR3 region has the DNA TGTGCCAGCAGCTCCCCTATTCGGGGGGACAATGAGCAGTTCTTC.

This chain uses TRBV27 with TRBJ2-2; D not resolved. The CDR3 contains 14 residues. Germline-derived CDR1 and CDR2 are MNHEY and SMNVEV (reference sequence). V lost 0 bases and J lost 2, with 4 bases in between. This CDR3 reads CASSLSLNTGELFF. CDR3 in DNA: TGTGCCAGCAGTTTATCGCTAAACACCGGGGAGCTGTTTTTT.

The rearrangement links TRBV19 to TRBJ1-2; tentatively, D is TRBD1 (6 bases). The CDR3 runs to 14 residues. Germline CDR1 LNHDA, CDR2 SQIVND (reference sequence). V was shortened by 5 bases and J by 0 bases, with 10 bases between the two germline ends. CDR3 coding DNA: TGTGCCAGTAGTCCCCGACAGGCTAACTATGGCTACACCTTC. Amino acid sequence: CASSPRQANYGYTF.

The chain is built from TRBV6-1 and TRBJ2-7; 7 nucleotides line up with TRBD2. With 3 bases clipped from V and 12 bases from J, the junction kept 8 bases outside the gene matches. From germline, CDR1 is MNHNS and CDR2 SASEGT. The CDR3 contains 12 residues. CDR3 nucleotide sequence: TGTGCCAGCAGTGATGTTACGGGGAGGGGGTACTTC. Translation gives CASSDVTGRGYF.

The rearrangement uses TRBV30 and TRBJ1-3; 7 bases are shared with TRBD1. This CDR3 has 19 residues. CDR1 and CDR2 (germline): GTSNPN, SVGIG (reference sequence). Trimming at V came to 3 bases and at J to 0 bases, leaving 17 bases not matched to a gene. The CDR3: CAWSLEGPTGPSSGNTIYF. The CDR3 DNA sequence: TGTGCCTGGAGCCTAGAAGGCCCGACAGGGCCCTCCTCTGGAAACACCATATATTTT. Combining the CDR3 with reference TRBV30 and TRBJ1-3 gives the whole variable domain SQTIHQWPATLVQPVGSPLSLECTVEGTSNPNLYWYRQAAGRGLQLLFYSVGIGQISSEVPQNLSASRPQDRQFILSSKKLLLSDSGFYLCAWSLEGPTGPSSGNTIYFGEGSWLTVV.

The table lists this clone with a count of one. The V and J genes are TRBV9 and TRBJ1-2; TRBD1 matches 7 bases. The germline V gene has CDR1 SGDLS and CDR2 YYNGEE. V lost 3 bases, J lost 2 bases, and 4 bases stayed unmatched. This CDR3 region has 14 residues. CDR3 DNA: TGTGCCAGCAGCGGCAGGGGGGTAAACTATGGCTACACCTTC. Protein product: CASSGRGVNYGYTF.

A single count supports this clone. This chain connects TRBV5-8 to TRBJ1-2; D is undetermined. V dropped 4 bases and J dropped 8 bases, with 27 bases sitting between them. CDR1 and CDR2 (germline): SGHTS, YDEGEE. This CDR3 is 17 amino acids long. The CDR3 protein is CASSHLTGYAEGRGYTF. The CDR3 DNA reads TGTGCCAGCAGCCATTTGACCGGGTACGCGGAAGGGAGGGGCTACACCTTC. The variable domain in full, completed from reference TRBV5-8 and TRBJ1-2, reads EAGVTQSPTHLIKTRGQQATLRCSPISGHTSVYWYQQALGLGLQFLLWYDEGEERNRGNFPPRFSGRQFPNYSSELNVNALELEDSALYLCASSHLTGYAEGRGYTFGSGTRLTVV.

The V call is TRBV19, the J call TRBJ2-4; 16 nucleotides line up with TRBD2. Germline CDR1 is LNHDA and CDR2 is SQIVND (reference sequence). Trimming at V came to 6 bases and at J to 1 base, leaving 6 bases not matched to a gene. The CDR3 loop spans 18 amino acids. DNA for the CDR3: TGTGCCAGTAGCCGGGGACTAGCGGGGGGGCCTGCCAAAAACATTCAGTACTTC. Translating gives CASSRGLAGGPAKNIQYF.

The chain employs TRBV19 and TRBJ2-1, with D possibly matching TRBD2 (5 bases). Deletions cut 3 bases from V and 1 base from J, with 10 bases between. Germline assignment: CDR1 LNHDA and CDR2 SQIVND (reference sequence). This CDR3 is 15 amino acids long. This chain's CDR3 is CASSMAPGSYNEQFF. The CDR3 nucleotides read TGTGCCAGTAGTATGGCCCCGGGATCCTACAATGAGCAGTTCTTC.

The chain combines TRBV28 with TRBJ1-2; possible D gene TRBD1, 5 bases. V dropped 3 bases and J dropped 8 bases, with 10 bases sitting between them. The CDR3 runs 12 residues. Germline lookup yields CDR1 MDHEN and CDR2 SYDVKM. DNA for the CDR3: TGTGCCAGCAGTTTGAGCAGGGTAGGCTACACCTTC. This translates into CASSLSRVGYTF.

DNA of the CDR3: TGTGCCAGCAGCGCCTGGACAGGGGGGTTCGACGAGCAGTACTTC. This codes for CASSAWTGGFDEQYF. V usage is TRBV11-2 and J usage is TRBJ2-7, with 10 bases aligning to TRBD1. V was clipped by 5 bases and J by 5 bases; unmatched bases: 9. The CDR3 runs 15 residues. The germline V gene encodes CDR1 SGHAT and CDR2 FQNNGV. Supplemented by reference TRBV11-2 and TRBJ2-7, the full variable domain reads EAGVAQSPRYKIIEKRQSVAFWCNPISGHATLYWYQQILGQGPKLLIQFQNNGVVDDSQLPKDRFSAERLKGVDSTLKIQPAKLEDSAVYLCASSAWTGGFDEQYFGPGTRLTVT.

The J gene is TRBJ2-7, the V gene TRBV5-6; weak D call: TRBD2 (5 bases). The germline V gene has CDR1 SGHDT and CDR2 YYEEEE. This CDR3 spans 17 amino acids. V was clipped by 1 base and J by 1 base, with 18 bases between them. CDR3 protein: CASSLLTAGGRSYEQYF. Here the CDR3 DNA reads TGTGCCAGCAGCTTGTTAACGGCGGGTGGTCGATCCTACGAGCAGTACTTC.

The V call is TRBV19, the J call TRBJ2-3; 9 nucleotides match TRBD2. The V gene end was trimmed by 3 bases and the J gene end by 2 bases; junction bases not matched to a gene: 3. The CDR3 has 15 residues. CDR1 and CDR2 (germline): LNHDA, SQIVND (reference sequence). The CDR3 region is CASSIRGLATDTQYF. CDR3 sequence (DNA): TGTGCCAGTAGTATCAGGGGACTAGCCACAGATACGCAGTATTTT.

The chain has TRBV11-2 and TRBJ2-4; TRBD1 matches 8 bases. Trimming removed 1 base from V and 7 bases from J; junction bases left unmatched: 18. Germline CDR1 SGHAT, CDR2 FQNNGV. The length of the CDR3 is 19 residues. In DNA, the CDR3 is TGTGCCAGCAGCTTAGGATGGAGACAGGGGCCCGGATTGTTGAACATTCAGTACTTC. It specifies CASSLGWRQGPGLLNIQYF.

This clone was observed a handful of times. The chain combines TRBV10-1 with TRBJ2-1, with TRBD2 identical over 7 bases. V gave up 3 bases and J gave up 7 bases; unmatched junction bases: 3. The CDR3 sequence is 13 residues long. Looked up from germline, CDR1 is WNHNN and CDR2 is SYGVQD (reference sequence). The CDR3: CASSDWGGNEQFF. The CDR3 DNA reads as TGCGCCAGCAGTGATTGGGGGGGAAATGAGCAGTTCTTC.

This chain joins TRBV7-7 and TRBJ1-4; TRBD1 matches 7 bases. This CDR3 has 15 residues. Germline V gene sequence: CDR1 SSHAT, CDR2 FNYEAQ (reference sequence). Trimming removed 5 bases from V and 7 bases from J; junction bases left unmatched: 10. Here the CDR3 reads CASSPTTGMGEKLFF. The CDR3 nucleotides are TGTGCCAGCAGCCCCACGACAGGGATGGGTGAAAAACTGTTTTTT.

The rearrangement joins TRBV10-1 to TRBJ2-7, with TRBD2 matching over 12 bases. The ends lost 6 bases at V and 5 bases at J; junction bases unmatched: 8. Germline V CDR1 and CDR2: WNHNN, SYGVQD (reference sequence). This CDR3 spans 15 amino acids. The CDR3 is CASSRTSGTGNEQYF. The CDR3 nucleotides are TGCGCCAGCAGCCGGACTAGCGGGACAGGAAACGAGCAGTACTTC.

This rearrangement joins TRBV6-5 to TRBJ1-2, with a tentative D call TRBD1 (6 bases). This CDR3 region has 13 residues. Germline values: CDR1 MNHEY, CDR2 SVGAGI. V was pared by 0 bases and J by 11 bases, with 13 bases between. DNA for the CDR3: TGTGCCAGCAGTTACTCGAAGGCACAGGGTTACACCTTC. Protein: CASSYSKAQGYTF.